These 7 T cell receptor beta chains were all obtained from the same sample, sequenced in a study of shared clonotypes between healthy human individuals. The method was immunoSEQ multiplex PCR; TCRdb's version includes in-frame clones alone and lacks a portion of them. The sample holds hundreds of thousands of clones, approximately 79% seen once. Sequenced material: memory CD4+ T cells sorted from blood. Subset: CD45RA-negative fraction. These receptors originate from a woman aged 25 to 39 in good health.

V gene TRBV6-1 combines with J gene TRBJ2-1, with D possibly being TRBD1 (7 bases). The V end lost 8 bases, the J end lost 5 bases, and 16 bases lay between the germline ends. This CDR3 has 14 residues. The germline V gene has CDR1 MNHNS and CDR2 SASEGT. Written as DNA, the CDR3 is TGTGCCAGCCAAGGAGGGGGCTCAAACAATGAGCAGTTCTTC. Translation: CASQGGGSNNEQFF.

The rearrangement uses TRBV5-6 and TRBJ2-6, with D maybe TRBD1 (6 bases). The CDR3 spans 18 residues. Germline CDR1 SGHDT, CDR2 YYEEEE. Trimming shortened V by 1 base and J by 4 bases, and 18 bases separated the two germline ends. The DNA of the CDR3 is TGTGCCAGCAGCTTGAAAGCAGGGGCACTTGGGGGGGCCAACGTCCTGACTTTC. Residues: CASSLKAGALGGANVLTF.

This sequence joins TRBV15 and TRBJ2-5, with TRBD1 as a possible D gene (5 bases). Between the trimmed V and J ends, which lost 1 base and 4 bases, there was a span of 13 bases. The CDR3 covers 15 residues. Per the germline V gene, CDR1 is LNHNV and CDR2 is YYDKDF (reference sequence). The CDR3 reads CATSRGGQAGETQYF. The CDR3 DNA sequence: TGTGCCACCAGCAGAGGGGGCCAGGCCGGAGAGACCCAGTACTTC.

This clone appeared a few times. The chain joins TRBV5-1 to TRBJ2-5; D not certain. The germline CDR1 and CDR2 sequences are SGHRS and YFSETQ. The CDR3 sequence is 19 residues long. With 0 bases removed from V and 5 bases from J, the gap between germline ends came to 26 bases. The CDR3 DNA sequence: TGCGCCAGCAGCTTGGAAGCCGTTGACTTGCCTACTAAAAGGGAGACCCAGTACTTC. Encoded protein: CASSLEAVDLPTKRETQYF. Filled out from reference TRBV5-1 and TRBJ2-5, the complete variable domain reads KAGVTQTPRYLIKTRGQQVTLSCSPISGHRSVSWYQQTPGQGLQFLFEYFSETQRNKGNFPGRFSGRQFSNSRSEMNVSTLELGDSALYLCASSLEAVDLPTKRETQYFGPGTRLLVL.

The rearrangement joins TRBV11-2 to TRBJ2-6; TRBD2 is a possible D gene (6 bases). Trimming stripped 3 bases from V and 0 bases from J, with 9 bases between. Per the germline V gene, CDR1 is SGHAT and CDR2 is FQNNGV. This CDR3 has 16 residues. The CDR3 sequence is CASSFYGGSGANVLTF. DNA for the CDR3: TGTGCCAGCAGCTTCTACGGGGGCTCTGGGGCCAACGTCCTGACTTTC.

This clone was observed many times. This sequence joins TRBV28 and TRBJ1-5; 8 bases align to TRBD1. The CDR3 has 13 residues. Losses at the gene ends were 2 bases for V and 7 bases for J; bases not matched to a gene: 1. CDR1 and CDR2 (germline): MDHEN, SYDVKM. The CDR3 region has the DNA TGTGCCAGCAGTTTACAGGGGGCACAGCCCCAGCATTTT. Translated, it gives CASSLQGAQPQHF.

This clone has a handful of counts. V and J are TRBV7-2 and TRBJ2-2; D not resolved. Germline V gene lookup returns CDR1 SGHTA and CDR2 FQGNSA. The V and J ends lost 2 bases and 5 bases respectively, with 9 bases between them. This CDR3 comprises 14 residues. The CDR3 is CASSLTKSTGELFF. CDR3 nucleotide sequence: TGTGCCAGCAGCTTAACCAAGTCGACCGGGGAGCTGTTTTTT.